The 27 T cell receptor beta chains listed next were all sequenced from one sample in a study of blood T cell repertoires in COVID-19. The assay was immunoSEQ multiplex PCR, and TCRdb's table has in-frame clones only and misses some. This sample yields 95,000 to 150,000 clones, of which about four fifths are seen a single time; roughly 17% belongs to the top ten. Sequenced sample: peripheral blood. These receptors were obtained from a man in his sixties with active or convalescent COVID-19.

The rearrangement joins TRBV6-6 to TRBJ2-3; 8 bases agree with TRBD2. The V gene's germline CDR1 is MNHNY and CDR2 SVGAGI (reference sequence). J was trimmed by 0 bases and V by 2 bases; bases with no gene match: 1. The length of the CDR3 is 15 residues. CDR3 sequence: CASSYPSGSTDTQYF. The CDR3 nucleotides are TGTGCCAGCAGTTACCCTAGCGGGAGCACAGATACGCAGTATTTT.

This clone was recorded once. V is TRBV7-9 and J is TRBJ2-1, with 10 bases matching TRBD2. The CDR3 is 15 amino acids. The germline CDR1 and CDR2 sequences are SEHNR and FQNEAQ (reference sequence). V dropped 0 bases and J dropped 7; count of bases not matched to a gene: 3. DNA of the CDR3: TGTGCCAGCAGCTTAGCTAGCGGGGGGAAAAATGAGCAGTTCTTC. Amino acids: CASSLASGGKNEQFF.

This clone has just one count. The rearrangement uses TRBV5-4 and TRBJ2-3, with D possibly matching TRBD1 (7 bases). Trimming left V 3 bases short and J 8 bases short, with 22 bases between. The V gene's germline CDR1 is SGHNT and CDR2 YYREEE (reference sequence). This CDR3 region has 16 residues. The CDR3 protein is CASSWGTAGFSGTQYF. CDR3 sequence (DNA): TGTGCCAGCAGCTGGGGGACAGCGGGCTTCTCGGGTACGCAGTATTTT.

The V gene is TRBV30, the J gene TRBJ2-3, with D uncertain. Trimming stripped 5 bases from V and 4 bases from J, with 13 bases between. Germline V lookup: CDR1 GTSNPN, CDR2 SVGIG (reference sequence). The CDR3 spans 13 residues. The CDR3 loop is CAWAPLLSDTQYF. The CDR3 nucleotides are TGTGCCTGGGCTCCCCTCCTCTCAGATACGCAGTATTTT.

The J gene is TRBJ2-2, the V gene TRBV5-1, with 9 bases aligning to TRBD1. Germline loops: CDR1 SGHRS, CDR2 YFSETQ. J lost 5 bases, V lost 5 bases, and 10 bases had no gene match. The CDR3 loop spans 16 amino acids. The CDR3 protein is CASSPTRDRVTGELFF. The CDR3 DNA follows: TGCGCCAGCAGTCCCACCCGGGACAGGGTTACCGGGGAGCTGTTTTTT.

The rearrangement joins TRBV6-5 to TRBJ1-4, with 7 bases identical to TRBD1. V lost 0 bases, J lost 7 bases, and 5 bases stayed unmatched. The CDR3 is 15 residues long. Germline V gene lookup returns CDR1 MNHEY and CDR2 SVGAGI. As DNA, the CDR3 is TGTGCCAGCAGTTACTCCTCGGGGACAGCTGAAAAACTGTTTTTT. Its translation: CASSYSSGTAEKLFF.

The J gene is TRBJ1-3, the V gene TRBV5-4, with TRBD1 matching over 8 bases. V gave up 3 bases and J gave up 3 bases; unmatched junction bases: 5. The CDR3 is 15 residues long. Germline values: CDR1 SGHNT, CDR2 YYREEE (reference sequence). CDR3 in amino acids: CASSSGGTGGNTIYF. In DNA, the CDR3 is TGTGCCAGCAGCTCCGGAGGGACAGGTGGAAACACCATATATTTT.

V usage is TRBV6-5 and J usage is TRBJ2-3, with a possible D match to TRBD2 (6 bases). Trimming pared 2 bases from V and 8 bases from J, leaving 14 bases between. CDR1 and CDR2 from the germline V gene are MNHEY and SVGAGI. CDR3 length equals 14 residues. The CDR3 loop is CASSYMGGVGTQYF. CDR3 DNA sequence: TGTGCCAGCAGTTACATGGGGGGAGTGGGTACGCAGTATTTT.

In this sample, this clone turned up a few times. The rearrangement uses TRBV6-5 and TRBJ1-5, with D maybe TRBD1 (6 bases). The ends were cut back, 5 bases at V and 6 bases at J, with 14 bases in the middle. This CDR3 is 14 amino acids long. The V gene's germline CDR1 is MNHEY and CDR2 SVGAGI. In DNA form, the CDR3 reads TGTGCCAGCAGTCCTACAGGGAGACCTCAGCCCCAGCATTTT. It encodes CASSPTGRPQPQHF.

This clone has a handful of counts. The CDR3 nucleotides are TGCGCCAGCAGCCAAGAAAGGGTGGGCGCGGGTGCGAACACCGGGGAGCTGTTTTTT. As protein: CASSQERVGAGANTGELFF. The rearrangement links TRBV4-3 to TRBJ2-2, with a weak D call TRBD2 (5 bases). Germline V gene data show CDR1 as LGHNA and CDR2 as YSLEER. The CDR3 is 19 residues long. The V end was cut by 0 bases, the J end by 0 bases, with 17 bases between.

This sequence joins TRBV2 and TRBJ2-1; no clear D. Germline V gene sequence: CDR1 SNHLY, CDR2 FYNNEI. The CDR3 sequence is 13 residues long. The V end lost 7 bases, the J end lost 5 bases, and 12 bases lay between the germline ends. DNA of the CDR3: TGTGCCAGCAAGAGGTCTGTGAACAATGAGCAGTTCTTC. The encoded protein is CASKRSVNNEQFF.

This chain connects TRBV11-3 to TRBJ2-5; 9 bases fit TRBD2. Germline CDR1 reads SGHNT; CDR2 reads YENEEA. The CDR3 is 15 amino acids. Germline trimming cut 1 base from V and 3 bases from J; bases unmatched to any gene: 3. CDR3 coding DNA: TGTGCCAGCAGCTTAGGTGGCGGGAGGGAAGAGACCCAGTACTTC. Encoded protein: CASSLGGGREETQYF.

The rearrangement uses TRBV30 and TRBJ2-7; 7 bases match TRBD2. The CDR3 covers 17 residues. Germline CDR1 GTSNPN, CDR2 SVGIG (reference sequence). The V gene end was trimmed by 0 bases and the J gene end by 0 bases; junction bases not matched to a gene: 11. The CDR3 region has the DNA TGTGCCTGGAGTGTATGGCCTCAAGCGGGACGCTCCTACGAGCAGTACTTC. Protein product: CAWSVWPQAGRSYEQYF.

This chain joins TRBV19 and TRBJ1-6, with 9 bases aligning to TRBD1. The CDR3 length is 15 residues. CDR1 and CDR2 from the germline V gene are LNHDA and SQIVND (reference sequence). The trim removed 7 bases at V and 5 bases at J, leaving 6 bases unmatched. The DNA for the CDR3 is TGTGCCAGTATCGAGACAGGGGGAGATAATTCACCCCTCCACTTT. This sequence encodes CASIETGGDNSPLHF.

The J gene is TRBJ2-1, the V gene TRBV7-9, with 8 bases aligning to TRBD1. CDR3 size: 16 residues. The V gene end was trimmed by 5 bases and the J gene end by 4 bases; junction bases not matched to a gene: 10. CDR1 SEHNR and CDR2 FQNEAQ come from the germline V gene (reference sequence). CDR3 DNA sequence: TGTGCCAGCAGCGTCCGTAAGGACAGGGATTACAATGAGCAGTTCTTC. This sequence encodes CASSVRKDRDYNEQFF.

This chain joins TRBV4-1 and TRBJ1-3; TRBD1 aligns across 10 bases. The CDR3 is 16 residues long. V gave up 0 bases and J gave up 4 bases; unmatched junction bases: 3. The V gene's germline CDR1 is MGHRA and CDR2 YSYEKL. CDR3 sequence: CASSQDGTGAGNTIYF. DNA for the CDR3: TGCGCCAGCAGCCAAGATGGGACAGGGGCAGGAAACACCATATATTTT.

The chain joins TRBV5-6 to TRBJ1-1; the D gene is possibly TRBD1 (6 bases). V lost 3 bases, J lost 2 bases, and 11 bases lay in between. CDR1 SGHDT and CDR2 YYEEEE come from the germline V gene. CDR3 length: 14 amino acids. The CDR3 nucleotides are TGTGCCAGCAGCTGGCCGGGACAAAACACTGAAGCTTTCTTT. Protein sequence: CASSWPGQNTEAFF.

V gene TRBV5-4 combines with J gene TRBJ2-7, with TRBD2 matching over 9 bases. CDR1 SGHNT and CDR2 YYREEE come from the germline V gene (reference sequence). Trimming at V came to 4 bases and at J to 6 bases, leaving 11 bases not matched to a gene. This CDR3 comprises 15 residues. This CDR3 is CASSPDGGRAREQYF. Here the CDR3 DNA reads TGTGCCAGCAGCCCCGATGGCGGGAGGGCCCGCGAGCAGTACTTC.

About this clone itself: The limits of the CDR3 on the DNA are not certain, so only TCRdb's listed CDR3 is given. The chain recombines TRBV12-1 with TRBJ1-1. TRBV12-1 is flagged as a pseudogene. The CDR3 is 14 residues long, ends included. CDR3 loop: CASSFARGNTEAFF.

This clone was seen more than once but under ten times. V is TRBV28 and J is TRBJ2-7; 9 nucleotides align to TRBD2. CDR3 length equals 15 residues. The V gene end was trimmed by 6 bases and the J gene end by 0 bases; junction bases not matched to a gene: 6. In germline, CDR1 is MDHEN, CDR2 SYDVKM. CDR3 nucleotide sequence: TGTGCCAGCAGGCCCAGACTAGCGGCCTCCTACGAGCAGTACTTC. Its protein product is CASRPRLAASYEQYF. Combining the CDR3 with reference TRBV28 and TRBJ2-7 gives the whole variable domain DVKVTQSSRYLVKRTGEKVFLECVQDMDHENMFWYRQDPGLGLRLIYFSYDVKMKEKGDIPEGYSVSREKKERFSLILESASTNQTSMYLCASRPRLAASYEQYFGPGTRLTVT.

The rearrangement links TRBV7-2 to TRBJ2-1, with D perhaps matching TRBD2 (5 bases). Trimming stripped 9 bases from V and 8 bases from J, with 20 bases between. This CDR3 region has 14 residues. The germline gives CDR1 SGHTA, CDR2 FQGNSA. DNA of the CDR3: TGTGCCAGTATACTCGGGCGGGCGATGGATGAGCAGTTCTTC. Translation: CASILGRAMDEQFF.

This CDR3 is CASSQDAVEGSQYF. CDR3 DNA sequence: TGTGCCAGCAGCCAAGATGCGGTGGAGGGATCGCAGTATTTT. The gene calls are TRBV4-2 and TRBJ2-3, with D possibly matching TRBD2 (6 bases). V shed 0 bases and J shed 10 bases, with 14 bases lying between them. Germline lookup yields CDR1 LGHNA and CDR2 YNFKEQ. The length of the CDR3 is 14 residues.

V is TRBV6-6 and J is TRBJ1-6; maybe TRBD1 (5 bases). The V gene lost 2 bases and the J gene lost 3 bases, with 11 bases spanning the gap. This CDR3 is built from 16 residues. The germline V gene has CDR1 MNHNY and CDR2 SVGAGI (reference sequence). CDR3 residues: CASSYGPRDYNSPLHF. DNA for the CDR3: TGTGCCAGCAGTTACGGCCCCAGGGACTATAATTCACCCCTCCACTTT.

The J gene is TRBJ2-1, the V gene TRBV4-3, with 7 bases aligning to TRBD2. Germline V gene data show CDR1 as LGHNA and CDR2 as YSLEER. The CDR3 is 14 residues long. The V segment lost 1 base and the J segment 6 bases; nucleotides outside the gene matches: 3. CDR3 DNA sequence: TGCGCCAGCAGCCAAGGACTAGCCGGCAATGAGCAGTTCTTC. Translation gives CASSQGLAGNEQFF.

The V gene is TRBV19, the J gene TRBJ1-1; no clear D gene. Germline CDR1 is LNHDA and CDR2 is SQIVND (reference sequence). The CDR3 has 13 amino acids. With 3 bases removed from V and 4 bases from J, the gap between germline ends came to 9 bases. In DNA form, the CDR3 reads TGTGCCAGTAGTATGTTCCTTAGCACTGAAGCTTTCTTT. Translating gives CASSMFLSTEAFF.

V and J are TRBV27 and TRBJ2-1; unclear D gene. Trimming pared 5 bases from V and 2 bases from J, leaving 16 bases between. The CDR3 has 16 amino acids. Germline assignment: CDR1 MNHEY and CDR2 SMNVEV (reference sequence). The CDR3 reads CASSLSSRSTYNEQFF. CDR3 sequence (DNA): TGTGCCAGCAGTCTCAGCTCCCGGAGCACCTACAATGAGCAGTTCTTC.

CDR3 sequence: CASSWKEGLAGADTQYF. In DNA form, the CDR3 reads TGTGCCAGCAGTTGGAAGGAGGGGCTAGCAGGTGCCGATACGCAGTATTTT. This chain links TRBV6-2 or TRBV6-3 with TRBJ2-3, with D perhaps matching TRBD2 (6 bases). CDR1 and CDR2 (germline): MNHEY, SVGEGT. The CDR3 loop spans 17 amino acids. The V end was cut by 4 bases, the J end by 6 bases, with 23 bases between.